Listed below are T cell receptor beta chains from one sample, sequenced in a study of T cells in Graves' hyperthyroidism and ophthalmopathy. MiXCR was run by TCRdb on the multiplex PCR reads, yielding one entry per CDR3 protein. The data show 400,000 to 600,000 distinct CDR3 sequences, with less than 25% seen just once and more than 25% held by the top ten. Material for sequencing was blood. The receptor source for this set is a man younger than 30 with Graves' hyperthyroidism. Each CDR3 is given with its conserved first and last residue. D genes are given only for firm matches. The size of a clone is reported for some rows only, either as once, few or many, or as a class for expanded clones.

V gene: TRBV2; D gene: -; J gene: TRBJ2-2; clone size: many; CDR3 protein: CASSDGGANTGELFF
V gene: TRBV12-3/TRBV12-4; D gene: TRBD1; J gene: TRBJ2-2; clone size: many; CDR3 protein: CASDPGTGNTGELFF
V gene: TRBV14; D gene: -; J gene: TRBJ2-2; clone size: few; CDR3 protein: CASSQTPGPRTGELFF
V gene: TRBV27; D gene: TRBD1; J gene: TRBJ1-5; clone size: few; CDR3 protein: CASSPRTGGAVQPQHF
V gene: TRBV5-1; D gene: TRBD1; J gene: TRBJ1-1; clone size: few; CDR3 protein: CASSLGGTGVFGNTEAFF
V gene: TRBV20-1; D gene: -; J gene: TRBJ1-2; clone size: many; CDR3 protein: CSATPWPAGDGGYTF
V gene: TRBV7-2; D gene: -; J gene: TRBJ1-3; clone size: many; CDR3 protein: CASSLSGGSGNTIYF
V gene: TRBV7-2; D gene: -; J gene: TRBJ2-7; clone size: -; CDR3 protein: CASSPRWGGSEQYF
V gene: TRBV6-5; D gene: -; J gene: TRBJ2-2; clone size: few; CDR3 protein: CASSYSRQSNTGELFF
V gene: TRBV2; D gene: -; J gene: TRBJ2-5; clone size: many; CDR3 protein: CASQGGPETQYF
V gene: TRBV20-1; D gene: -; J gene: TRBJ1-1; clone size: many; CDR3 protein: CSAREMTPDTEAFF
V gene: TRBV4-1; D gene: TRBD1; J gene: TRBJ1-5; clone size: few; CDR3 protein: CASSPMSLGTGGGNQPQHF
V gene: TRBV7-9; D gene: -; J gene: TRBJ1-2; clone size: -; CDR3 protein: CASGLPGRPYGYTF
V gene: TRBV20-1; D gene: -; J gene: TRBJ1-5; clone size: -; CDR3 protein: CSARRIRGEPQHF
V gene: TRBV28; D gene: -; J gene: TRBJ1-5; clone size: many; CDR3 protein: CASSLGGGGNQPQHF
V gene: TRBV29-1; D gene: TRBD1; J gene: TRBJ1-1; clone size: many; CDR3 protein: CSSLGTGVEAFF